Listed below are T cell receptor beta chains from one sample, sequenced in a study of blood T cell repertoires in COVID-19. Assay: immunoSEQ multiplex PCR; the TCRdb copy retains only in-frame clones and omits some. This sample has about 220,000 clones, with around 84% found just once. Sequenced: peripheral blood. The receptors were gathered from a woman in her sixties or seventies who had recovered from COVID-19. CDR3s include the opening cysteine and the closing phenylalanine or tryptophan. Fields, in order: V gene, CDR3 protein.

v_gene: TRBV6-2/TRBV6-3; CDR3aa: CASSYAGMLHF
v_gene: TRBV7-9; CDR3aa: CASTRGGANVLTF
v_gene: TRBV10-2; CDR3aa: CASRLGHNTEAFF
v_gene: TRBV13; CDR3aa: CASSLGGTGDSPLHF
v_gene: TRBV2; CDR3aa: CASRITRGPLHF
v_gene: TRBV5-1; CDR3aa: CASSLVAGAYNEQFF
v_gene: TRBV29-1; CDR3aa: CSVGDGVFLNTQYF
v_gene: TRBV11-2; CDR3aa: CASSPRTGVYGYTF
v_gene: TRBV2; CDR3aa: CASLGVLAGYTF
v_gene: TRBV5-1; CDR3aa: CASSARGRDTGELFF
v_gene: TRBV30; CDR3aa: CAWGSGGNTEAFF
v_gene: TRBV19; CDR3aa: CASSAGPGSPLHF
v_gene: TRBV5-6; CDR3aa: CASSVQGTGNTIYF
v_gene: TRBV14; CDR3aa: CASSQRTGTTYEQYF
v_gene: TRBV28; CDR3aa: CASGLLAGAGTQYF
v_gene: TRBV4-1; CDR3aa: CASSQDMSSNYGYTF
v_gene: TRBV7-8; CDR3aa: CASSLTGASLESNQPQHF
v_gene: TRBV5-1; CDR3aa: CASSLEGPRDYEQYF
v_gene: TRBV16; CDR3aa: CASSQTGLGDEQFF
v_gene: TRBV29-1; CDR3aa: CIGAVNEKLFF
v_gene: TRBV18; CDR3aa: CASSVSRDRVTEAFF
v_gene: TRBV27; CDR3aa: CASSDRDKATDTQYF
v_gene: TRBV2; CDR3aa: CANTLERGGWTDTQYF
v_gene: TRBV5-1; CDR3aa: CASSSGTGGLSSYEQYF
v_gene: TRBV27; CDR3aa: CASRSAGQGASQPQHF
v_gene: TRBV18; CDR3aa: CASTPGGVEFPLMDGYTF
v_gene: TRBV5-1; CDR3aa: CASSPDIRGYTF
v_gene: TRBV4-3; CDR3aa: CASSQDTGGVAGYTF
v_gene: TRBV19; CDR3aa: CASSVTAGRGYGYTF
v_gene: TRBV9; CDR3aa: CASSSSGGSGELFF
v_gene: TRBV19; CDR3aa: CASRLAGGPEQFF
v_gene: TRBV9; CDR3aa: CASSIGQAPGNEQFF
v_gene: TRBV7-2; CDR3aa: CASSLGLAGGTETQYF
v_gene: TRBV7-3; CDR3aa: CASSLEGARGTDTQYF
v_gene: TRBV6-2/TRBV6-3; CDR3aa: CASSSETGSQETQYF
v_gene: TRBV4-1; CDR3aa: CASSQEGEKTVGIGELFF
v_gene: TRBV6-5; CDR3aa: CASSRQGGGNQPQHF
v_gene: TRBV19; CDR3aa: CASNKRGQRNTGELFF
v_gene: TRBV6-2/TRBV6-3; CDR3aa: CASSFVGHNTGELFF
v_gene: TRBV3-1/TRBV3-2; CDR3aa: CASSHITRTGGIAYEQYF
v_gene: TRBV12-3/TRBV12-4; CDR3aa: CASSPGGGEQYF
v_gene: TRBV18; CDR3aa: CASSPMTAGDYGYTF
v_gene: TRBV12-3/TRBV12-4; CDR3aa: CASSWASTDTQYF
v_gene: TRBV12-3/TRBV12-4; CDR3aa: CASGGAYNEQFF
v_gene: TRBV3-1/TRBV3-2; CDR3aa: CASSQDPPGQANYGYTF
v_gene: TRBV7-2; CDR3aa: CASSLDGGAYNEQFF
v_gene: TRBV19; CDR3aa: CASSSGPSYEQYF
v_gene: TRBV2; CDR3aa: CASSGDLETQYF
v_gene: TRBV11-2; CDR3aa: CASRGTGGLLGGYTF
v_gene: TRBV21-1; CDR3aa: CASSIRPPGLPYTGELFF
v_gene: TRBV2; CDR3aa: CASSPTDGNGYTF
v_gene: TRBV3-1/TRBV3-2; CDR3aa: CASSQDLGNTEAFF
v_gene: TRBV2; CDR3aa: CASKGILNTEAFF
v_gene: TRBV13; CDR3aa: CASSPPFRESTDTQYF
v_gene: TRBV27; CDR3aa: CASSNNPGYQPQHF
v_gene: TRBV5-1; CDR3aa: CASSLPASPTDTQYF
v_gene: TRBV5-1; CDR3aa: CASQIIRDSEAFF